The clone carrying this T cell receptor (beta chain) was seen a handful of times. The antigen is not known. Prepared TCR beta cDNA libraries contained unique molecular identifiers. When 1 to 10 million T cells were used, they gave roughly 500,000 cDNA molecules. Using its own MiXCR run on the PCR reads, TCRdb lists one record per CDR3 protein. The data contain fewer than 900,000 distinct CDR3 sequences, 40% to 55% of them singletons. This sample was included in a study of post-analysis software for immune sequencing data. Across the study: Multiple sclerosis in the patients followed relapsing-remitting, secondary progressive and progressive-relapsing courses.

The CDR3 is 17 residues long. From germline, CDR1 is KGHDR and CDR2 SFDVKD. V lost 4 bases, J lost 2 bases, and 8 bases stayed unmatched. The study's findings and limits: Strong co-clustering by F measure was seen for same-batch samples. Compared with controls, patients had more of 4 or 5 TRBV segments, including TRBV5-6, TRBV5-1 and TRBV20-1. Multiple sclerosis patients had significantly lower normalized Chao1 diversity than controls.

The sequenced sample was blood. This chain links TRBV24-1 with TRBJ2-5, with 11 positions matching TRBD2. The receptor was isolated from a girl between 10 and 17 years old with multiple sclerosis. The CDR3 coding sequence is TGTGCCACCAGTGAACGAAGACTAGCGGGAAGTCAAGAGACCCAGTACTTC. The encoded protein is CATSERRLAGSQETQYF.